The rows below give T cell receptor beta chains drawn from one sample of a study of blood T cell repertoires in COVID-19. Produced via immunoSEQ multiplex PCR; TCRdb's table is partial and in-frame only. Among 150,000 to 200,000 clones listed, roughly nine tenths were seen once. The sequenced sample consisted of PBMCs or T cells enriched from blood (not recorded which). All receptors come from a human donor with acute COVID-19. The donor label of this sample is uncertain. The CDR3 runs from the conserved cysteine through the conserved F or W. Fields, in order: V gene, clone size, D gene, J gene, CDR3 DNA, CDR3 protein. A D gene is named only where the DNA matches it firmly. The size field is filled for only some rows; it gives once, few, many or a size class.

>TRBV7-2|.|TRBD2|TRBJ2-7
TGTGCCAGCAGTCTTATAGCGGGGGTTTCCAACGAGCAGTACTTC
CASSLIAGVSNEQYF
>TRBV27|.|.|TRBJ2-7
TGTGCCAGCAGTTTATCGAGGGCTTACGAGCAGTACTTC
CASSLSRAYEQYF
>TRBV6-5|.|TRBD1|TRBJ1-6
TGTGCCAGCAACCCCCAGGGGGGTAATAATTCACCCCTCCACTTT
CASNPQGGNNSPLHF
>TRBV9|.|TRBD2|TRBJ2-7
TGTGCCAGCAGCGTAGGAGCAGCCGGACTAGCGGTAAAGCAGTACTTC
CASSVGAAGLAVKQYF
>TRBV9|.|TRBD2|TRBJ2-5
TGTGCCAGCAGCGTAGGAACCTGGCGGGGGGGACACGAGACCCAGTACTTC
CASSVGTWRGGHETQYF
>TRBV4-2|.|TRBD1|TRBJ2-1
TGTGCCAGCAGCCATTTCTATAATCGGGACAGGGAATGGAATGAGCAGTTCTTC
CASSHFYNRDREWNEQFF
>TRBV11-2|.|.|TRBJ2-3
TGTGCCAGCAGCTTCCTTGACCCCGGCGACGGGGATACGCAGTATTTT
CASSFLDPGDGDTQYF
>TRBV19|.|.|TRBJ1-6
TGTGCCAGTAAGAACAGTTATAATTCACCCCTCCACTTT
CASKNSYNSPLHF
>TRBV29-1|few|.|TRBJ1-1
TGCAGTGCACATGCTACAGGGAACACTGAAGCTTTCTTT
CSAHATGNTEAFF
>TRBV2|once|TRBD1|TRBJ2-5
TGTGGACAGGGACAAGAGACCCAGTACTTC
CGQGQETQYF
>TRBV2|.|TRBD1|TRBJ1-2
TGTGCCAGCTTGGAGGACAGGGGCTATGGCTACACCTTC
CASLEDRGYGYTF
>TRBV5-1|.|TRBD1|TRBJ2-5
TGCGCCAGCAGCTTGGGACAGGGGGCGTTCAGAGAGACCCAGTACTTC
CASSLGQGAFRETQYF
>TRBV11-3|.|TRBD2|TRBJ2-1
TGTGCCAGCAGCTTAGATGGGCGGGGGAGCTCCTACAATGAGCAGTTCTTC
CASSLDGRGSSYNEQFF